This T cell receptor (beta chain) was found in a study of shared clonotypes between healthy human individuals. Study-wide results and caveats: With a handful of donors compared, about 5.2% of naive CD4 clonotypes were shared.

Notes on this clone: What it binds is not known.

Germline V CDR1 and CDR2: LGHNA, YNFKEQ. The CDR3 has 15 amino acids. J lost 2 bases, V lost 0 bases, and 3 bases had no gene match. This table comes from immunoSEQ multiplex PCR, and its TCRdb copy is limited to in-frame clones, with some not included. The sample yields around 1.1 million clones, approximately 80% seen once. This clonotype was sampled from a young man in good health. Some clones in this sample may be carry-over from other donors' samples. The rearrangement joins TRBV4-2 to TRBJ2-5; 7 bases are shared with TRBD1. The sequenced material came from memory CD4+ T cells from PBMCs. The subset denotes: CD45RA-negative fraction. In nucleotides, the CDR3 is TGTGCCAGCAGCCAAGACGGGACAGTACAAGAGACCCAGTACTTC. Amino acids: CASSQDGTVQETQYF.